This T cell receptor (beta chain) originates from a study of identical twins. This CDR3 contains 15 residues. CDR1 and CDR2 (germline): MDHEN, SYDVKM. V was trimmed by 2 bases and J by 1 base, leaving 9 bases between them. This clonotype has just a few counts. TCRdb re-analysed the 5' RACE reads in MiXCR, keeping a single row per CDR3 protein. The top ten clones hold about 0.25% of a sample with some 1,600,000 distinct CDR3 sequences, less than 35% of them seen once. The source material was cord blood. The TCR comes from a newborn girl in good health. The chain links TRBV28 to TRBJ2-1; D not resolved. CDR3 loop: CASSLGVLSYNEQFF. The DNA for the CDR3 is TGTGCCAGCAGTTTAGGGGTACTTTCCTACAATGAGCAGTTCTTC.